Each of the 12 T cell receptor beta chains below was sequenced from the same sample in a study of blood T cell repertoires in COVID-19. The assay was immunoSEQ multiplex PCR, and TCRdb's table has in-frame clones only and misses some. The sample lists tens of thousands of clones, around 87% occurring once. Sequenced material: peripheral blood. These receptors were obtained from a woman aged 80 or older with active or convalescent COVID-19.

CDR3 nucleotides: TGTGCCAGCAGCCAGACTAGGACGTCGTACAATGAGCAGTTCTTC. It codes for CASSQTRTSYNEQFF. The chain combines TRBV9 with TRBJ2-1; D perhaps matches TRBD2 (6 bases). CDR3 length: 15 amino acids. Germline CDR1 is SGDLS and CDR2 is YYNGEE. Trimming took 4 bases from V and 4 from J, leaving 15 bases between them.

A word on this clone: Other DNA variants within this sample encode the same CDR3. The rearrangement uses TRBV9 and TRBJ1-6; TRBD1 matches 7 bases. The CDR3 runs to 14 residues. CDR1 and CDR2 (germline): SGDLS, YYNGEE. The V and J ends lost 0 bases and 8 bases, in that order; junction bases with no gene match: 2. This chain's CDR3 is CASSVGQGDSPLHF. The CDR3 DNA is TGTGCCAGCAGCGTAGGGCAGGGGGATTCACCCCTCCACTTT.

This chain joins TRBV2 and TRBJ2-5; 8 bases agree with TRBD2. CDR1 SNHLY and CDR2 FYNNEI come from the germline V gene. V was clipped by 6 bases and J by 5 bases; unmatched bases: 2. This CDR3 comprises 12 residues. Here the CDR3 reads CASSGRGETQYF. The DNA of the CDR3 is TGTGCCAGCAGCGGGAGGGGCGAGACCCAGTACTTC.

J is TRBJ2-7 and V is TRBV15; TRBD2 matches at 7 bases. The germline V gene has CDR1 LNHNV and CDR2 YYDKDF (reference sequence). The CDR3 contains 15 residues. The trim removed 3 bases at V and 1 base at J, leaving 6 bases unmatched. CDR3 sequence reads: CATSSERGGSYEQYF. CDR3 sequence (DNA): TGTGCCACCAGCAGCGAGCGCGGGGGATCCTACGAGCAGTACTTC.

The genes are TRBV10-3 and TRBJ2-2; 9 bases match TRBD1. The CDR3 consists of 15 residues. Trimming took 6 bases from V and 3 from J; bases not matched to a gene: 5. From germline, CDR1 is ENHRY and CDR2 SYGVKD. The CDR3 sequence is CAIRPGQGHTGELFF. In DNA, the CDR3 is TGTGCCATCAGACCGGGACAGGGACACACCGGGGAGCTGTTTTTT.

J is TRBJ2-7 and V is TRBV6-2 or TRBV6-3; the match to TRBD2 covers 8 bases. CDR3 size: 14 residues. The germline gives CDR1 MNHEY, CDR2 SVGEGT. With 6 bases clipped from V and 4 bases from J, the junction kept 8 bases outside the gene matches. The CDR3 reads CASSRAGAFYEQYF. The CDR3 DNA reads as TGTGCCAGCAGCAGAGCGGGAGCTTTTTACGAGCAGTACTTC.

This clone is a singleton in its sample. In DNA, the CDR3 is TGTGCCAGCAGTCGACTAGCGGGAGCCGGGGAGCTGTTTTTT. Protein: CASSRLAGAGELFF. This sequence joins TRBV6-2 or TRBV6-3 and TRBJ2-2; 12 nucleotides align to TRBD2. J lost 6 bases, V lost 5 bases, and 1 base had no gene match. The CDR3 extends over 14 amino acids. The germline CDR1 and CDR2 sequences are MNHEY and SVGEGT.

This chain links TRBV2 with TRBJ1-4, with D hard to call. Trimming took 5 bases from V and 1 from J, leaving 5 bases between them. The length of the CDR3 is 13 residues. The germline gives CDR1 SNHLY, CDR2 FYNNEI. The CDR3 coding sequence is TGTGCCAGCAGTATAATAACTAATGAAAAACTGTTTTTT. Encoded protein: CASSIITNEKLFF.

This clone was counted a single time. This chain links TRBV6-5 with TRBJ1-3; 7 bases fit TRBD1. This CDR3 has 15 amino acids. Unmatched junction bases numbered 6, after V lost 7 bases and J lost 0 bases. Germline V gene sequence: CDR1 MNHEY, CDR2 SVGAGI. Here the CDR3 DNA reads TGTGCCAGCACCAAGGACAGGACCTCTGGAAACACCATATATTTT. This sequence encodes CASTKDRTSGNTIYF.

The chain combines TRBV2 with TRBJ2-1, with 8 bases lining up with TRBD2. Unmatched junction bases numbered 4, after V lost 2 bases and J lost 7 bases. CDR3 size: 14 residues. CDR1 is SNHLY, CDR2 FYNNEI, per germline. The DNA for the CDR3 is TGTGCCAGCAGTGAAATAGCGGGAATAAATGAGCAGTTCTTC. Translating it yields CASSEIAGINEQFF. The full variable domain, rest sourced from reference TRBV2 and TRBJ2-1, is EPEVTQTPSHQVTQMGQEVILRCVPISNHLYFYWYRQILGQKVEFLVSFYNNEISEKSEIFDDQFSVERPDGSNFTLKIRSTKLEDSAMYFCASSEIAGINEQFFGPGTRLTVL.

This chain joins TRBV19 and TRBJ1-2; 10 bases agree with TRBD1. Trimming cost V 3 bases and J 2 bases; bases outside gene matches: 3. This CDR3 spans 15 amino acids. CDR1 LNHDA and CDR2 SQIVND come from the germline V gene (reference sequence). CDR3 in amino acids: CASSIEDRGNYGYTF. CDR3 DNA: TGTGCCAGTAGTATCGAGGACAGGGGGAACTATGGCTACACCTTC.

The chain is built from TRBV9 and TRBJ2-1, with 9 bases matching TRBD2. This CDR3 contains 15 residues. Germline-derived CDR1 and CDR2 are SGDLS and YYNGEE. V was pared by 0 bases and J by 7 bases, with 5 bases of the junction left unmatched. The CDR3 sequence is CASSVAGLAGNEQFF. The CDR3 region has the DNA TGTGCCAGCAGCGTAGCGGGACTAGCTGGAAATGAGCAGTTCTTC.